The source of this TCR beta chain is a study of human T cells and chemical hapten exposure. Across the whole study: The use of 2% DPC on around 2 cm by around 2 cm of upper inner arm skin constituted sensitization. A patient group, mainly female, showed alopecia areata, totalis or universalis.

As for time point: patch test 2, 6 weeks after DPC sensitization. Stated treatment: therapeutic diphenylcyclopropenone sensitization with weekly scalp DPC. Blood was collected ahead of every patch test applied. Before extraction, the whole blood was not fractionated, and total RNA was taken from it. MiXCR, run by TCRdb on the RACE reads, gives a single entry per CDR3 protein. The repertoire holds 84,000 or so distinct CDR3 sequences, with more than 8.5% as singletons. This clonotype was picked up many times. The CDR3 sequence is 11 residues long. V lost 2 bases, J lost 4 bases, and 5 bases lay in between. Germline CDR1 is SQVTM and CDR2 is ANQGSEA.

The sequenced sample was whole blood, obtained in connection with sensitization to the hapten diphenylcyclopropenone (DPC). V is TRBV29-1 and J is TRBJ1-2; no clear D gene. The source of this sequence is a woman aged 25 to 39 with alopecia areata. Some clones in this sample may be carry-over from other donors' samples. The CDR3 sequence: CSVEQAYGYTF. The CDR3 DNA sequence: TGCAGCGTTGAACAGGCCTATGGCTACACCTTC.